This T cell receptor beta chain was documented in a study of radiotherapy plus CTLA-4 blockade in lung cancer (dated by TCRdb to 2017 to 2018). As for the study more broadly: Among enrolled patients, under 20% had an objective response and approximately 30% reached disease control.

Libraries were built with the immunoSEQ multiplex PCR assay. TCRdb stores this immuneACCESS table with in-frame sequences only. Part of the clones is absent; in the studies checked, under half of the shortfall reflects unresolved V genes, and no reason is known for the rest. Here the sample has about 41,000 clones; roughly four fifths occur a single time. Approximately 8.8% of the sample is in the top ten clones. CDR1 is given as SSHAT and CDR2 as FNYEAQ, both from the germline V gene (reference sequence). From its cysteine to its phenylalanine, the CDR3 spans 13 amino acids. The retained sequence is limited to the CDR3, 39 bases, with the frame set at the first base. Trimming costs V 5 bases and J 2 bases, and their ends lie 9 bases apart. Results the study describes overall, beyond this receptor: After treatment with radiotherapy and ipilimumab, TCR clones that came from tumors expanded in the peripheral blood. Early dynamic changes in blood T cell clones, together with increased serum interferon-beta after radiation, were reported as the strongest predictors of response.

With respect to this clone: Its antigen remains undetermined. No base quality values were provided; no much bigger clone lies one nucleotide off.

The study evaluated CTLA-4 blockade (ipilimumab) given together with focal radiation therapy in patients who had chemo-refractory metastatic non-small-cell lung cancer. Here the chain combines TRBV7-7 and TRBJ2-5; the D gene is perhaps TRBD1, from 6 matching bases. This TCR came from a human donor with non-small cell lung cancer who had stable disease on radiotherapy plus ipilimumab. Here the sequenced sample was peripheral blood, taken from a patient treated with radiotherapy plus ipilimumab. The sequence in DNA is TGTGCCAGCAGCCGAGGACAGCAAGAGACCCAGTACTTC. Its protein reads: CASSRGQQETQYF.